This TCR beta chain was identified during a study of blood T cell repertoires in COVID-19. Turning to the study itself: From the United States, Italy and Spain came samples of acute and convalescent COVID-19. The cDNA or gDNA used as material had been derived from T cells, B-cell-depleted T cells, or PBMCs.

Authors' methods: Amplification with reference gene primers provided the estimates of nucleated cell counts. TCRdb's table, derived via immunoSEQ multiplex PCR, lists solely in-frame clones and lacks some. V, J and clone size were drawn from that table, and D and trimming were deduced from the DNA. The sample lists 80,000 or so clones; less than 90% were seen once. Trimming stripped 2 bases from V and 0 bases from J, with 10 bases between. The CDR3 totals 15 residues. Germline CDR1 reads SNHLY; CDR2 reads FYNNEI. The J gene is TRBJ1-1, the V gene TRBV2; tentative D call: TRBD1 (5 bases). The sample was peripheral blood. The clonotype was recovered from a human donor in a cohort sampled during active COVID-19. The CDR3 DNA is TGTGCCAGCAGTGAAAGTCGGGGGTTGAACACTGAAGCTTTCTTT. Its protein is CASSESRGLNTEAFF.